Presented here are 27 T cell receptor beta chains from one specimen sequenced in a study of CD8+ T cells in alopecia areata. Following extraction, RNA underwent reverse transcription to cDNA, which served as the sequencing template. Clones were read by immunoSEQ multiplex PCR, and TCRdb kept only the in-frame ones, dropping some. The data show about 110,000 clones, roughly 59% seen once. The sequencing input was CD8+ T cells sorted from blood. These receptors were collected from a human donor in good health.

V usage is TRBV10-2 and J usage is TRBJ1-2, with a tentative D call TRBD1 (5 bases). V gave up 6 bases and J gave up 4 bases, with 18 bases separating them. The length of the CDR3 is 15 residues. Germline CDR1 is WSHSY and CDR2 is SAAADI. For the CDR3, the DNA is TGCGCCAGCAGCGGTCCCCAGGGAGGAAGCTATGGCTACACCTTC. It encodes CASSGPQGGSYGYTF.

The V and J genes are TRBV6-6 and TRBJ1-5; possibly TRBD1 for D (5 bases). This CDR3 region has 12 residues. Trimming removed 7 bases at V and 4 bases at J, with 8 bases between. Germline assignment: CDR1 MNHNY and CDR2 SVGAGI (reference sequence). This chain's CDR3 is CASKQENQPQHF. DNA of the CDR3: TGTGCCAGCAAACAGGAGAATCAGCCCCAGCATTTT.

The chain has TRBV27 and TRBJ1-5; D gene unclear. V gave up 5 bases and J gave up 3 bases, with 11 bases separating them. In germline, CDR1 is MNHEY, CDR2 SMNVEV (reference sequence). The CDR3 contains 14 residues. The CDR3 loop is CASSPGVTNQPQHF. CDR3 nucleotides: TGTGCCAGCAGTCCTGGGGTGACCAATCAGCCCCAGCATTTT.

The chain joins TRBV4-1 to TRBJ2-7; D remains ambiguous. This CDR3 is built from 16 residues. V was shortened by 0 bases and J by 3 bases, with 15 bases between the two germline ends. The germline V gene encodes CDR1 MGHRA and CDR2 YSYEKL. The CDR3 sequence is CASSQDLGEKGYEQYF. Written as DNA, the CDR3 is TGCGCCAGCAGCCAAGATCTTGGGGAAAAGGGCTACGAGCAGTACTTC.

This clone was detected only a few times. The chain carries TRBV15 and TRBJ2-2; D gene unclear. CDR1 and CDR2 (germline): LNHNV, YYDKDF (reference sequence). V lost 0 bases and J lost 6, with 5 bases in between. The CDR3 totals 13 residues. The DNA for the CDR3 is TGTGCCACCAGCAGAGATCTCCCCGGGGAGCTGTTTTTT. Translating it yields CATSRDLPGELFF.

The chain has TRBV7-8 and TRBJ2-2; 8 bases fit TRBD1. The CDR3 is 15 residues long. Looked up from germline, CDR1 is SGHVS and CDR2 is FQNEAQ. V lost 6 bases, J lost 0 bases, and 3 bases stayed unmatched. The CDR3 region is CASRQGETNTGELFF. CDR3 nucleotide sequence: TGTGCCAGCAGACAGGGGGAAACGAACACCGGGGAGCTGTTTTTT.

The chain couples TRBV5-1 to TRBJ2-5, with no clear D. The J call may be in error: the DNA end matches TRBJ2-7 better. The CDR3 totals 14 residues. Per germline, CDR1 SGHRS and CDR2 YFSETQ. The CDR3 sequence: CASGPRSTTYEQYF. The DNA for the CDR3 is TGCGCCAGCGGGCCACGATCTACTACCTACGAGCAGTACTTC.

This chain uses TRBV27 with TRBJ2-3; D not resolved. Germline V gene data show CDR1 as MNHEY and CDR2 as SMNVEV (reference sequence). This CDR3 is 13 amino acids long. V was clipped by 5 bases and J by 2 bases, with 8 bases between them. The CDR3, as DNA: TGTGCCAGCAGTGTGACGAACACAGATACGCAGTATTTT. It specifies CASSVTNTDTQYF.

This CDR3 is CSVEDPAAGTTGYEQYF. The CDR3 DNA reads TGCAGCGTTGAAGATCCGGCTGCCGGGACGACCGGCTACGAGCAGTACTTC. The V call is TRBV29-1, the J call TRBJ2-7, with D perhaps being TRBD1 or TRBD2 (5 bases each). The CDR3 is 17 amino acids. V shed 0 bases and J shed 3 bases, with 21 bases lying between them. Per germline, CDR1 SQVTM and CDR2 ANQGSEA.

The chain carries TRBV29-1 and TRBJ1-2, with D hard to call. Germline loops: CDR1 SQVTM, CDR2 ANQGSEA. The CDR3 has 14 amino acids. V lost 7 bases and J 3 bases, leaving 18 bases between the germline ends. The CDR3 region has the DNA TGCAGCGCGCGGGAGGGAGCTACCGACTATGGCTACACCTTC. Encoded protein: CSAREGATDYGYTF. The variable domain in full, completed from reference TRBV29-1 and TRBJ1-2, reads SAVISQKPSRDICQRGTSLTIQCQVDSQVTMMFWYRQQPGQSLTLIATANQGSEATYESGFVIDKFPISRPNLTFSTLTVSNMSPEDSSIYLCSAREGATDYGYTFGSGTRLTVV.

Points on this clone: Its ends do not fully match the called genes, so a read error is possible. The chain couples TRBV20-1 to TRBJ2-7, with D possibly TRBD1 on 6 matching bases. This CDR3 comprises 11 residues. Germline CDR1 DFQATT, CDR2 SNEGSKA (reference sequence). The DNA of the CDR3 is TGCAGTGCTAGAGATCTTGGGGGCGAGAACTTC. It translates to CSARDLGGENF.

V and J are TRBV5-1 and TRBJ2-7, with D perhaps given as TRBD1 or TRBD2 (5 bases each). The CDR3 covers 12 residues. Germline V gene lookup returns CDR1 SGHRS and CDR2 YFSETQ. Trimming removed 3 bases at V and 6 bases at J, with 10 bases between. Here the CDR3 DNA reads TGCGCCAGCAGCTGGGACGGACTCGAGCAGTACTTC. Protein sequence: CASSWDGLEQYF.

CDR3 DNA sequence: TGTGCCAGCAGCGCAGGGAGCTCCTACGAGCAGTACTTC. Amino acid sequence: CASSAGSSYEQYF. The chain combines TRBV4-2 with TRBJ2-7; D possibly uses TRBD1 or TRBD2 (5 bases each). The CDR3 covers 13 residues. Trimming left V 5 bases short and J 0 bases short, with 8 bases between. CDR1 is LGHNA and CDR2 is YNFKEQ in the germline V gene.

The CDR3 DNA sequence: TGTGCCACCCGGGACAGGACGGGAGGCTACACCTTC. It codes for CATRDRTGGYTF. J is TRBJ1-2 and V is TRBV14; TRBD1 matches 8 bases. The junction had 9 bases not matched to a gene; V was cut back by 10 bases and J by 8 bases. This CDR3 is built from 12 residues. CDR1 and CDR2 from the germline V gene are SGHDN and FVKESK.

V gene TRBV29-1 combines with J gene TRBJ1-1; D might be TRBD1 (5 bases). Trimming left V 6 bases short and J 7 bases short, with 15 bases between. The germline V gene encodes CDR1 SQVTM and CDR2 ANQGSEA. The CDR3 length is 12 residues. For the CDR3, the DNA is TGCAGCGTACCGGGACGCCGTGGTGAAGCTTTCTTT. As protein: CSVPGRRGEAFF. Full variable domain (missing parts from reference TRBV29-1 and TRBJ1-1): SAVISQKPSRDICQRGTSLTIQCQVDSQVTMMFWYRQQPGQSLTLIATANQGSEATYESGFVIDKFPISRPNLTFSTLTVSNMSPEDSSIYLCSVPGRRGEAFFGQGTRLTVV.

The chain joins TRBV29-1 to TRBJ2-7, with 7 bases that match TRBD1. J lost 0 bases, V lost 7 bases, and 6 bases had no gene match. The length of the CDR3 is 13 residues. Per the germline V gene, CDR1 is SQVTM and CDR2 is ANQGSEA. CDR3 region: CSARDSISYEQYF. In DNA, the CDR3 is TGCAGCGCTCGGGACAGTATCTCCTACGAGCAGTACTTC.

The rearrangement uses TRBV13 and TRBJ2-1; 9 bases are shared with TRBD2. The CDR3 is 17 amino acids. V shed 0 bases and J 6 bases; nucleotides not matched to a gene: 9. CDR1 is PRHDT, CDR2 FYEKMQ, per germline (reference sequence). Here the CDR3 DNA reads TGTGCCAGCAGCTTAGGCCTGGCGGGGGGGCGCCCCAATGAGCAGTTCTTC. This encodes CASSLGLAGGRPNEQFF.

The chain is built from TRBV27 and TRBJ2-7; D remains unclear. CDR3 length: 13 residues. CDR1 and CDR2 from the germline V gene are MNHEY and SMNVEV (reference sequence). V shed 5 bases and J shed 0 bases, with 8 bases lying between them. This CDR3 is CASSHGSSYEQYF. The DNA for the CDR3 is TGTGCCAGCAGTCATGGCAGCTCCTACGAGCAGTACTTC.

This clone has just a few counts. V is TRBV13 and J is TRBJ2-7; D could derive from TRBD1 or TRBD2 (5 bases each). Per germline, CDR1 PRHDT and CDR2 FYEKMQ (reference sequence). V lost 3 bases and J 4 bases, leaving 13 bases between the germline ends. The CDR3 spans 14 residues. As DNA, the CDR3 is TGTGCCAGCAGCTTTGGGGACCTGGGATACGAGCAGTACTTC. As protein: CASSFGDLGYEQYF.

CDR3 sequence: CASSPTVNYGYTF. CDR3 nucleotide sequence: TGCGCCAGCAGCCCGACGGTTAACTATGGCTACACCTTC. J is TRBJ1-2 and V is TRBV4-1; D unclear. The CDR3 extends over 13 amino acids. Germline values: CDR1 MGHRA, CDR2 YSYEKL. V was cut by 4 bases and J by 1 base, with 7 bases left in between.

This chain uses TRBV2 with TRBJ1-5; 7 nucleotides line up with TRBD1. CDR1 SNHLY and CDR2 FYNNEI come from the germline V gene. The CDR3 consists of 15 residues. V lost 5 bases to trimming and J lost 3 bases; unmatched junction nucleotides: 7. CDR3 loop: CASSPGQTNNQPQHF. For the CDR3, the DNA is TGTGCCAGCAGTCCGGGACAGACGAACAATCAGCCCCAGCATTTT.

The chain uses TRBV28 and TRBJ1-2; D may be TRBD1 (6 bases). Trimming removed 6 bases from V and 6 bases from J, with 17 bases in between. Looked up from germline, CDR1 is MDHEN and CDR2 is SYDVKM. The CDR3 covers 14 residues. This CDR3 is CASRLVGRGDGYTF. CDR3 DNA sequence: TGTGCCAGCAGACTCGTGGGCAGGGGAGATGGCTACACCTTC.

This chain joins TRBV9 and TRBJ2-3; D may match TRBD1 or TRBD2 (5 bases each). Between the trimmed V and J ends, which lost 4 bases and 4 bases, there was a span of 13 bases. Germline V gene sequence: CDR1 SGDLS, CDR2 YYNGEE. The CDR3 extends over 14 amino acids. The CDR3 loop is CASSPYPGPDTQYF. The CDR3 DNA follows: TGTGCCAGCAGCCCATACCCGGGACCAGATACGCAGTATTTT.

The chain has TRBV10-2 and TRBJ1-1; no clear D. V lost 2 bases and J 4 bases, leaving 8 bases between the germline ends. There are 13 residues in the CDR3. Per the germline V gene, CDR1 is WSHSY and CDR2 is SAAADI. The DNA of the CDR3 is TGCGCCAGCAGTGAGAAAGGGAGCACTGAAGCTTTCTTT. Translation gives CASSEKGSTEAFF.

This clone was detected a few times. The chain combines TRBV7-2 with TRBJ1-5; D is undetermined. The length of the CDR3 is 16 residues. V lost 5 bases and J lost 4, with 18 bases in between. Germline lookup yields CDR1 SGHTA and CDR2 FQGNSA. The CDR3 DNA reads TGTGCCAGCAGCCCTTACATCGGGGTTACAAATCAGCCCCAGCATTTT. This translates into CASSPYIGVTNQPQHF. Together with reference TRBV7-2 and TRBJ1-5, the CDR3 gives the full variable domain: GAGVSQSPSNKVTEKGKDVELRCDPISGHTALYWYRQSLGQGLEFLIYFQGNSAPDKSGLPSDRFSAERTGGSVSTLTIQRTQQEDSAVYLCASSPYIGVTNQPQHFGDGTRLSIL.

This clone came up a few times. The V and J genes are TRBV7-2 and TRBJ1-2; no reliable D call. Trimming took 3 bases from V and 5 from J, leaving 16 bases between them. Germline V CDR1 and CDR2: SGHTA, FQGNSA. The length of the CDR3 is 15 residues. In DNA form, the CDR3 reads TGTGCCAGCAGCTTCATCCCCGACTATAAGTATGGCTACACCTTC. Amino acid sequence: CASSFIPDYKYGYTF.

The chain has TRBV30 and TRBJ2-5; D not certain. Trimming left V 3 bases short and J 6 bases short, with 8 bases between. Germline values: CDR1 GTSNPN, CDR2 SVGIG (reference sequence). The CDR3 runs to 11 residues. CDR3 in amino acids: CAWRLSQTQYF. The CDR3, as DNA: TGTGCCTGGAGGCTGAGCCAGACCCAGTACTTC.